Listed here are 5 T cell receptor beta chains from one sample, sequenced in a study of control samples from healthy donors and cancer patients. Here immunoSEQ multiplex PCR was the method, and the copy in TCRdb shows in-frame clones only, minus some. The sample lists 90,000 to 100,000 clones, around 80% seen once, with 2% in the top ten. Sequenced: blood. These receptors were taken from a man aged 55 to 70 in good health.

This CDR3 reads CASKGNEDTQYF. The CDR3 DNA reads as TGTGCCAGCAAGGGCAATGAAGATACGCAGTATTTT. The V gene is TRBV9, the J gene TRBJ2-3, with D unresolved. CDR1 is SGDLS, CDR2 YYNGEE, per germline. The ends were cut back, 6 bases at V and 5 bases at J, with 10 bases in the middle. This CDR3 has 12 amino acids.

This clone was observed a handful of times. This chain uses TRBV9 with TRBJ1-1, with 7 bases aligning to TRBD1. The germline gives CDR1 SGDLS, CDR2 YYNGEE. CDR3 size: 14 residues. Losses at the gene ends were 4 bases for V and 7 bases for J; bases not matched to a gene: 10. CDR3 residues: CASSPPTGVYEAFF. The DNA for the CDR3 is TGTGCCAGCAGCCCACCCACAGGGGTCTATGAAGCTTTCTTT.

This clone came up a few times. CDR3 DNA sequence: TGTGCCAGCAGTTATGAGGGATTAGTCGGCAATGAGCAGTTCTTC. It codes for CASSYEGLVGNEQFF. This rearrangement joins TRBV2 to TRBJ2-1; weak D call: TRBD2 (5 bases). V dropped 5 bases and J dropped 6 bases, with 17 bases sitting between them. This CDR3 comprises 15 residues. In germline, CDR1 is SNHLY, CDR2 FYNNEI.

This sequence joins TRBV30 and TRBJ1-1, with D perhaps matching TRBD1 (5 bases). Germline CDR1 GTSNPN, CDR2 SVGIG (reference sequence). The CDR3 is 12 residues long. Trimming pared 4 bases from V and 3 bases from J, leaving 9 bases between. The CDR3 nucleotides are TGTGCCTGGAAGGGGTGGGACACTGAAGCTTTCTTT. Protein product: CAWKGWDTEAFF.

Only a few counts were recorded for this clone. This chain links TRBV19 with TRBJ2-2; 8 bases match TRBD1. Trimming at V came to 7 bases and at J to 6 bases, leaving 10 bases not matched to a gene. Germline lookup yields CDR1 LNHDA and CDR2 SQIVND (reference sequence). The CDR3 is made up of 15 amino acids. Here the CDR3 DNA reads TGTGCCAGTAAAACAGACAGGGGTAAAGCCGGGGAGCTGTTTTTT. Its protein is CASKTDRGKAGELFF. The entire variable domain, with the rest obtained from reference TRBV19 and TRBJ2-2, is as follows: DGGITQSPKYLFRKEGQNVTLSCEQNLNHDAMYWYRQDPGQGLRLIYYSQIVNDFQKGDIAEGYSVSREKKESFPLTVTSAQKNPTAFYLCASKTDRGKAGELFFGEGSRLTVL.